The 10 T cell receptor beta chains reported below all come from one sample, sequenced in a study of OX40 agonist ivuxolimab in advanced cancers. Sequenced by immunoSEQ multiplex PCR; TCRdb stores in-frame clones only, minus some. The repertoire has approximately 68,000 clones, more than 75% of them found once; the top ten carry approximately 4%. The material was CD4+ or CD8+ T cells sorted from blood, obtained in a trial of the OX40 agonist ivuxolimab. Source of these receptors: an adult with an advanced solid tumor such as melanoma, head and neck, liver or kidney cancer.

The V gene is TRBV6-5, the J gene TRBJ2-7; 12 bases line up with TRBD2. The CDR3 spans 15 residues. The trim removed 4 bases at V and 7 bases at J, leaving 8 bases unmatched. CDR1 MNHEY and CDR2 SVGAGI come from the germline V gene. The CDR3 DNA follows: TGTGCCAGCAGTTTATCTAGCGGGAGGGTTGGGGAGCAGTACTTC. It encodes CASSLSSGRVGEQYF.

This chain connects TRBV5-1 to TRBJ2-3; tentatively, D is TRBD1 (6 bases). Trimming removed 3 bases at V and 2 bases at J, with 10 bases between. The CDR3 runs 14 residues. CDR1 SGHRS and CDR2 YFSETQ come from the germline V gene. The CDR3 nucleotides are TGCGCCAGCAGCTCACAGGGACCCACAGATACGCAGTATTTT. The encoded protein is CASSSQGPTDTQYF.

In DNA, the CDR3 is TGCAGCGTTGAAGATCGGGCAGGGTCCCCCGGGGAGCTGTTTTTT. Translated, it gives CSVEDRAGSPGELFF. J is TRBJ2-2 and V is TRBV29-1, with D perhaps TRBD1 (5 bases). CDR3 size: 15 residues. Germline V gives CDR1 SQVTM, CDR2 ANQGSEA. V was clipped by 0 bases and J by 6 bases, with 14 bases between them.

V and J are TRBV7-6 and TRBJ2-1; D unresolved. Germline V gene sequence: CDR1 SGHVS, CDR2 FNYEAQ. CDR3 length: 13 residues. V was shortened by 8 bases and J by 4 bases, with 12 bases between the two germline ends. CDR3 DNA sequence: TGTGCCAGCGGGCGATCGAGTTACAATGAGCAGTTCTTC. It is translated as CASGRSSYNEQFF.

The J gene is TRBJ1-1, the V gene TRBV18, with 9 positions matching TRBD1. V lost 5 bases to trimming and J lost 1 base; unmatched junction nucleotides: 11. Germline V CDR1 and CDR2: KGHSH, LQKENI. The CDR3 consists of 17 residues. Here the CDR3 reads CASSDGTGTHTNTEAFF. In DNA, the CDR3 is TGTGCCAGCTCAGATGGGACAGGGACTCATACGAACACTGAAGCTTTCTTT.

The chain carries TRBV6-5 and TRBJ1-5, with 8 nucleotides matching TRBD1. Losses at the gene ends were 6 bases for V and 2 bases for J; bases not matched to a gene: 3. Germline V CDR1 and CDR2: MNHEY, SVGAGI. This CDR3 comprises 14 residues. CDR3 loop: CASRGTGGNQPQHF. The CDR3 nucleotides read TGTGCCAGCAGGGGGACAGGCGGCAATCAGCCCCAGCATTTT.

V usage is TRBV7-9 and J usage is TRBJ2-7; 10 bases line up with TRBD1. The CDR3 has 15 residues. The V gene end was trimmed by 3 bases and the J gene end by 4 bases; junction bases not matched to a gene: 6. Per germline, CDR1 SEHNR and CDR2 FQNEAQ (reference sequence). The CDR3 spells CASSFRDRGTYEQYF. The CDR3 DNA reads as TGTGCCAGCAGCTTCCGGGACAGGGGAACGTACGAGCAGTACTTC. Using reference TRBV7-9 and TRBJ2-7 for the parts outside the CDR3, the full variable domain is DTGVSQNPRHKITKRGQNVTFRCDPISEHNRLYWYRQTLGQGPEFLTYFQNEAQLEKSRLLSDRFSAERPKGSFSTLEIQRTEQGDSAMYLCASSFRDRGTYEQYFGPGTRLTVT.

CDR3 sequence: CASSLGGYGNQPQHF. DNA for the CDR3: TGTGCCAGCAGTTTAGGGGGTTATGGCAATCAGCCCCAGCATTTT. The chain carries TRBV27 and TRBJ1-5; a possible D gene is TRBD1 (5 bases). CDR3 length: 15 amino acids. Germline V gene data show CDR1 as MNHEY and CDR2 as SMNVEV (reference sequence). The V and J ends lost 2 bases and 2 bases respectively, with 10 bases between them.

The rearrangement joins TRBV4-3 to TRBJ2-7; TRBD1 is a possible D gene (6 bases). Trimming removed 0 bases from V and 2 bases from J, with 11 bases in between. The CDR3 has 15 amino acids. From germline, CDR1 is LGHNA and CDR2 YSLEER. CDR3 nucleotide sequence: TGCGCCAGCAGCCAAGAAGGGACACAAACCTACGAGCAGTACTTC. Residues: CASSQEGTQTYEQYF.

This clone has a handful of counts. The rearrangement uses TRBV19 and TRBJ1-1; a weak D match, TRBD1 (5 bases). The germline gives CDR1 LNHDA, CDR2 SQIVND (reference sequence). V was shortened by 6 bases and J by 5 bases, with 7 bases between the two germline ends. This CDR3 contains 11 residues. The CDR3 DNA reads TGTGCCAGTAGGAGACAGACTGAAGCTTTCTTT. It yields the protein CASRRQTEAFF. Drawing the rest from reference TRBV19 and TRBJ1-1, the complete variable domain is DGGITQSPKYLFRKEGQNVTLSCEQNLNHDAMYWYRQDPGQGLRLIYYSQIVNDFQKGDIAEGYSVSREKKESFPLTVTSAQKNPTAFYLCASRRQTEAFFGQGTRLTVV.